This TCR beta chain is drawn from a study of identical twins. Study-wide findings and caveats: Zero-insertion analyses could be partly confounded by invariant MAIT and iNKT cells.

V gave up 2 bases and J gave up 6 bases, with 5 bases separating them. CDR3 length: 12 residues. In germline, CDR1 is MGHRA, CDR2 YSYEKL. This clonotype was picked up many times. Its antigen is not identified. Using its own MiXCR run on the 5' RACE reads, TCRdb lists one record per CDR3 protein. The table has some 1,600,000 distinct CDR3 sequences, around 29% seen once. Sequencing used cord blood. The chain recombines TRBV4-1 with TRBJ2-1, with a possible D match to TRBD1 (5 bases). The sequence came from a newborn girl in good health. CDR3 amino acids: CASSQQGNEQFF. Written as DNA, the CDR3 is TGCGCCAGCAGCCAACAGGGCAATGAGCAGTTCTTC.